Sequencing of this TCR beta chain was carried out in a study of spatial heterogeneity in lung cancer. Findings and caveats of the study: Tracking of tumor mutation counts was seen in expanded intratumoral alpha and beta TCR counts.

MiXCR, applied by TCRdb to the 5' RACE reads, yields one record per CDR3 protein. The table records about 100,000 distinct CDR3 sequences, 4.4% of them present only once. There are many counts of this clonotype. No antigen is known for it. Germline V lookup: CDR1 SSHAT, CDR2 FNYEAQ (reference sequence). This CDR3 is built from 13 residues. V was shortened by 3 bases and J by 2 bases, with 7 bases between the two germline ends. Time point specified: sample taken at primary tumor resection. Sequencing of whole RNA from tumor, nontumor lung or frozen PBMC involved no sorting. The starting material was lung tumor tissue, obtained at surgery. The TCR originated in a male donor with early-stage non-small cell lung cancer. The rearrangement joins TRBV7-7 to TRBJ1-1, with D unclear. CDR3 in DNA: TGTGCCAGCAGCTTGTGGTCAAACACTGAAGCTTTCTTT. It encodes CASSLWSNTEAFF.